Detailed here is one T cell receptor beta chain. Per the study methods: Reference gene primer amplification yielded estimated nucleated cell counts. The method was immunoSEQ multiplex PCR; TCRdb's version includes in-frame clones alone and lacks a portion of them. The V and J calls and the clone size are those of that table, but D and trimming were determined from the DNA. The sample lists about 210,000 clones, more than 75% occurring once. The germline V gene encodes CDR1 MRHNA and CDR2 SNTAGT. V trimming: 3 bases; J trimming: 3 bases; junction bases outside the gene matches: 2. The CDR3 loop spans 15 amino acids. The data were obtained in a study of blood T cell repertoires in COVID-19. Study in general: From the United States, Italy and Spain came samples of acute and convalescent COVID-19. Nucleic acid was either cDNA or gDNA, and it came from T cells, B-cell-depleted T cells, or PBMCs.

The receptor was isolated from a woman aged 70-85 years with COVID-19, enrolled during active disease. Material: peripheral blood. The genes are TRBV6-4 and TRBJ2-2, with 9 bases fitting TRBD2. The CDR3 region is CASSEIAGDTGELFF. The CDR3, as DNA: TGTGCCAGCAGTGAAATAGCGGGAGACACCGGGGAGCTGTTTTTT.